This T cell receptor beta chain stems from a study of blood T cell repertoires in COVID-19 (dated by TCRdb to 2020 to 2022). General notes on the study: Samples covering the acute and convalescent phases of COVID-19 were provided by collaborators in the United States, Italy and Spain. The material from the prospective study consisted of cDNA or gDNA derived from T cells, B-cell-depleted T cells, or PBMCs. Deeply sampled blood TCRbeta repertoires from subjects exposed to, actively infected with, or recovered from COVID-19 were included in the dataset. The repertoires were released in a freely available public database meant as a resource for research on the immune response to SARS-CoV-2. The samples were drawn from two sources: the first 160 participants of the ongoing ImmuneRACE study, and 1,000 to 1,500 subjects contributed by 6 global collaborators. A de-identified subject ID, COVID-19 status, age in years and sex were almost always included in the sample metadata. Where available, HLA class I and class II types were obtained from metadata supplied by the sample provider rather than from assay-based typing. Points the paper makes about the study in general: The amount of clinical and demographic metadata varied by source and participant and was provided uncurated.

CDR1 SGHRS and CDR2 YFSETQ are derived from the germline V gene. V is trimmed back by 4 bases and J by 5 bases, and the junction contains 5 bases that no gene match accounts for. Including the terminal cysteine and phenylalanine, the CDR3 comprises 14 residues. The entry retains the CDR3 DNA only, 42 bases that are in frame from base 1. The immunoSEQ Assay, a bias-controlled multiplex PCR, was used to amplify TCRbeta CDR3 regions from genomic DNA. Under the source paper's analysis protocol: Nucleated cell counts per sample were estimated from amplification of reference gene primers within the assay. To quantify the absolute abundance of each unique TCRbeta CDR3 rearrangement, sequence reads were collapsed and filtered. For each sample, productive Simpson clonality was calculated as the square root of Simpson's diversity index across productive rearrangements. TCRdb limited this immuneACCESS table to in-frame rearrangements with V and J called. A share of clones is missing; checked studies link under half to unresolved V genes, and the rest is unexplained. For V, J and clone size, that table is used; D and trimming come from the DNA. The sample contains approximately 160,000 clones, more than 90% of them found a single time. 0.5% to 0.55% of the sample belongs to the ten largest clones.

Each collaborating institution followed its own protocols to collect whole blood in K2EDTA tubes. Collaborator samples were shipped for TCRbeta analysis as frozen whole blood, isolated PBMCs, or DNA extracted from either sample type. This clone was counted once. It lacks a known antigen. The sample holds no much larger clone one base away, and base qualities are not on file. The source is a man over 45 with acute or convalescent COVID-19. What was sequenced was peripheral blood. The V gene is TRBV5-1 and the J gene is TRBJ1-4, with 7 middle bases fitting TRBD1. The CDR3 amino acid sequence is: CASSVAGQNEKLFF. In nucleotides, the sequence is TGCGCCAGCAGCGTAGCGGGACAGAATGAAAAACTGTTTTTT.